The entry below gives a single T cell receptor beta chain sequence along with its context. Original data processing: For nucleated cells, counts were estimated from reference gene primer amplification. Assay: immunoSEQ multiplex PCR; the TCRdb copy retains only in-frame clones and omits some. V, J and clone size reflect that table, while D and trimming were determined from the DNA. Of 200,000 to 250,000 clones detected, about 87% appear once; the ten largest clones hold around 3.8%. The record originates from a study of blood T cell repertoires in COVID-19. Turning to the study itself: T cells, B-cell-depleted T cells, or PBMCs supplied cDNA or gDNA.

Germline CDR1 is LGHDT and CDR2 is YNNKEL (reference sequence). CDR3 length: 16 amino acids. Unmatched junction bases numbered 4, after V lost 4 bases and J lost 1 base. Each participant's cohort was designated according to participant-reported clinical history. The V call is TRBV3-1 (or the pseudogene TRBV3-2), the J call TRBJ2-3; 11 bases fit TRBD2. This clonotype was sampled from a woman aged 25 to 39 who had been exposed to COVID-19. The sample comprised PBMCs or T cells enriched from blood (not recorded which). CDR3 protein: CASSLASGRRTDTQYF. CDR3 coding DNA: TGTGCCAGCAGCCTTGCTAGCGGGAGGCGCACAGATACGCAGTATTTT.